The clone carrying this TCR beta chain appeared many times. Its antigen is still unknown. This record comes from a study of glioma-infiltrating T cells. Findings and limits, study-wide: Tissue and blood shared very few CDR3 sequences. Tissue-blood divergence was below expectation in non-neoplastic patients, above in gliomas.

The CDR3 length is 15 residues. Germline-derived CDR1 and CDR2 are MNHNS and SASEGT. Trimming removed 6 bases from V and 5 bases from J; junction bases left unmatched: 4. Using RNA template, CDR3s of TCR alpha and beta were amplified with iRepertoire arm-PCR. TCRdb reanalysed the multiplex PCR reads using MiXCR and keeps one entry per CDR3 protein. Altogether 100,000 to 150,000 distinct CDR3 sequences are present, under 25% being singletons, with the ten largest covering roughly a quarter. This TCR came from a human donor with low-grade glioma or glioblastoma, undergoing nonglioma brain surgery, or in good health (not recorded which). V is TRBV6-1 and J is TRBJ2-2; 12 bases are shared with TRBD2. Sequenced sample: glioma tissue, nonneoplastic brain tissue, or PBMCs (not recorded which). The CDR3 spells CASRDLAGGTGELFF. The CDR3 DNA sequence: TGTGCCAGCAGAGACCTAGCGGGAGGGACCGGGGAGCTGTTTTTT.